This T cell receptor beta chain was profiled in a study of response to subunit inactivated influenza vaccine. Whole-study findings and limits: Authors proposed each seasonal influenza vaccination draws in few new T cells.

TCRdb reprocessed the RT-PCR reads via MiXCR and lists one record per CDR3 protein. The sample has about 480,000 distinct CDR3 sequences, approximately 11% seen once. This clonotype came up many times. Its cognate antigen is unknown. This CDR3 is built from 14 residues. CDR1 is MNHEY, CDR2 SVGEGT, per germline. V gave up 2 bases and J gave up 6 bases, with 13 bases separating them. This clonotype originated in a man over 45 who received an inactivated influenza vaccine. Sequencing was performed on PBMCs from blood, taken roughly 45 days after vaccination. The rearrangement uses TRBV6-2 or TRBV6-3 and TRBJ2-5; D unresolved. The CDR3 nucleotides read TGTGCCAGCAGTTACACACTACTCTCGAAGACCCAGTACTTC. Translation gives CASSYTLLSKTQYF.